These 22 T cell receptor beta chains originate from one sample sequenced in a study of blood T cell repertoires in COVID-19. TCRdb keeps only in-frame clones here, not all; method: immunoSEQ multiplex PCR. The data show some 100,000 clones, about 78% seen once. Sequenced: peripheral blood. The origin of the receptors is a human donor in a cohort sampled during active or convalescent COVID-19.

V and J are TRBV18 and TRBJ2-5; D call uncertain. Trimming left V 3 bases short and J 4 bases short, with 15 bases between. Germline V gene lookup returns CDR1 KGHSH and CDR2 LQKENI. This CDR3 comprises 15 residues. The CDR3 spells CASSPRRQDAETQYF. CDR3 bases: TGTGCCAGCTCACCTAGACGACAAGATGCAGAGACCCAGTACTTC.

This chain connects TRBV25-1 to TRBJ2-5; tentative D call: TRBD1 (6 bases). The CDR3 sequence is 14 residues long. Germline lookup yields CDR1 MGHDK and CDR2 SYGVNS. V was clipped by 5 bases and J by 0 bases, with 10 bases between them. The CDR3 sequence is CASSLQGHQETQYF. DNA of the CDR3: TGTGCCAGCAGTCTTCAGGGGCACCAAGAGACCCAGTACTTC.

Note on this clone: Other DNA variants within this sample encode the same CDR3. The genes are TRBV12-3 or TRBV12-4 and TRBJ2-7, with D unresolved. Trimming stripped 3 bases from V and 1 base from J, with 4 bases between. The CDR3 loop spans 12 amino acids. The CDR3 region has the DNA TGTGCCAGCAGTTTCTTATCCTACGAGCAGTACTTC. The encoded protein is CASSFLSYEQYF.

The chain combines TRBV6-5 with TRBJ2-7; 8 bases agree with TRBD1. The CDR3 length is 16 residues. Unmatched junction bases numbered 5, after V lost 0 bases and J lost 1 base. The germline V gene encodes CDR1 MNHEY and CDR2 SVGAGI. This CDR3 is CASSYSSGGISYEQYF. CDR3 coding DNA: TGTGCCAGCAGTTACTCGTCAGGGGGCATTTCCTACGAGCAGTACTTC.

The rearrangement uses TRBV15 and TRBJ2-2; 7 bases are a match to TRBD2. This CDR3 has 15 residues. Germline CDR1 reads LNHNV; CDR2 reads YYDKDF (reference sequence). After removal of 4 bases from V and 4 bases from J, the junction contained 6 bases not matched to a gene. CDR3 residues: CATSMAGVGTGELFF. In DNA form, the CDR3 reads TGTGCCACCAGCATGGCGGGAGTAGGCACCGGGGAGCTGTTTTTT.

The rearrangement uses TRBV20-1 and TRBJ1-1; D gene ambiguous. The length of the CDR3 is 10 residues. Germline lookup yields CDR1 DFQATT and CDR2 SNEGSKA (reference sequence). The V and J ends lost 7 bases and 9 bases respectively, with 12 bases between them. The chain's CDR3 is CSGRAGKAFF. The CDR3 nucleotides are TGCAGTGGGCGGGCAGGAAAAGCTTTCTTT.

This clone was counted once. This chain links TRBV28 with TRBJ1-2; weak D call: TRBD1 (5 bases). The CDR3 length is 13 residues. Trimming removed 10 bases at V and 5 bases at J, with 17 bases between. Germline V gene lookup returns CDR1 MDHEN and CDR2 SYDVKM. The CDR3 loop reads CAIAPGGRYGYTF. The CDR3 nucleotides read TGTGCCATCGCCCCGGGGGGGAGATATGGCTACACCTTC.

This sequence joins TRBV9 and TRBJ2-4; TRBD1 aligns across 9 bases. CDR1 and CDR2 from the germline V gene are SGDLS and YYNGEE. Trimming cost V 0 bases and J 6 bases; bases outside gene matches: 1. This CDR3 comprises 14 residues. The CDR3 sequence is CASSVGQGGNIQYF. CDR3 DNA: TGTGCCAGCAGCGTAGGACAGGGGGGAAACATTCAGTACTTC.

V is TRBV27 and J is TRBJ2-7, with 9 positions matching TRBD1. The CDR3 loop spans 15 amino acids. The germline V gene has CDR1 MNHEY and CDR2 SMNVEV (reference sequence). With V trimmed by 6 bases and J by 1 base, 7 bases remained unmatched. CDR3 DNA sequence: TGTGCCAGCAGGTCCTCCGGGACAGGGTCCTACGAGCAGTACTTC. This encodes CASRSSGTGSYEQYF.

This sequence joins TRBV7-6 and TRBJ1-1; 7 bases are a match to TRBD1. This CDR3 contains 16 residues. With V trimmed by 1 base and J by 4 bases, 9 bases remained unmatched. In germline, CDR1 is SGHVS, CDR2 FNYEAQ. Written as DNA, the CDR3 is TGTGCCAGCAGCTTAGGCGGAGGGGGCATGGTCACTGAAGCTTTCTTT. Encoded protein: CASSLGGGGMVTEAFF.

This chain uses TRBV2 with TRBJ2-3; 9 nucleotides match TRBD1. Germline loops: CDR1 SNHLY, CDR2 FYNNEI. V gave up 11 bases and J gave up 0 bases; unmatched junction bases: 6. CDR3 size: 14 residues. CDR3 region: CAHHRGPSTDTQYF. CDR3 DNA: TGTGCCCATCACAGGGGGCCCAGCACAGATACGCAGTATTTT. Full variable domain (outside the CDR3, taken from reference TRBV2 and TRBJ2-3): EPEVTQTPSHQVTQMGQEVILRCVPISNHLYFYWYRQILGQKVEFLVSFYNNEISEKSEIFDDQFSVERPDGSNFTLKIRSTKLEDSAMYFCAHHRGPSTDTQYFGPGTRLTVL.

The chain links TRBV19 to TRBJ1-1; the D is unclear. Germline V gene sequence: CDR1 LNHDA, CDR2 SQIVND (reference sequence). The CDR3 runs to 16 residues. V was trimmed by 6 bases and J by 0 bases, leaving 17 bases between them. The CDR3 DNA is TGTGCCAGTAGCCTCGGGAGCGGTAACATGAACACTGAAGCTTTCTTT. It encodes CASSLGSGNMNTEAFF.

A single count supports this clone. The genes are TRBV4-2 and TRBJ1-6; D is undetermined. The germline V gene has CDR1 LGHNA and CDR2 YNFKEQ. This CDR3 has 12 amino acids. Between the trimmed V and J ends, which lost 3 bases and 6 bases, there was a span of 3 bases. The CDR3 DNA is TGTGCCAGCAGCCACTTTAATTCACCCCTCCACTTT. This sequence encodes CASSHFNSPLHF.

This clone was recorded only once. V gene TRBV6-5 combines with J gene TRBJ1-2, with a tentative D call TRBD1 (6 bases). The V end lost 2 bases, the J end lost 2 bases, and 12 bases lay between the germline ends. Germline-derived CDR1 and CDR2 are MNHEY and SVGAGI. The CDR3 covers 15 residues. The CDR3 loop is CASSYLQGGNYGYTF. CDR3 coding DNA: TGTGCCAGCAGTTACCTACAGGGTGGGAACTATGGCTACACCTTC.

CDR3 residues: CASSLGGVRALEYF. In nucleotides, the CDR3 is TGTGCCAGCAGCTTGGGGGGGGTGCGAGCGCTGGAGTACTTC. The chain uses TRBV11-2 and TRBJ2-7; 7 bases are shared with TRBD2. This CDR3 region has 14 residues. The trim removed 3 bases at V and 11 bases at J, leaving 13 bases unmatched. Per germline, CDR1 SGHAT and CDR2 FQNNGV. The whole variable domain, filled in from reference TRBV11-2 and TRBJ2-7, reads EAGVAQSPRYKIIEKRQSVAFWCNPISGHATLYWYQQILGQGPKLLIQFQNNGVVDDSQLPKDRFSAERLKGVDSTLKIQPAKLEDSAVYLCASSLGGVRALEYFGPGTRLTVT.

This chain links TRBV12-3 or TRBV12-4 with TRBJ1-2, with a weak D call TRBD1 (6 bases). V lost 8 bases to trimming and J lost 1 base, with 8 bases between them. There are 12 residues in the CDR3. As DNA, the CDR3 is TGTGCCAGCCAACAGGGTAACTATGGCTACACCTTC. Its translation: CASQQGNYGYTF.

The rearrangement joins TRBV6-6 to TRBJ2-7, with TRBD2 as a possible D gene (5 bases). The CDR3 loop spans 15 amino acids. Trimming cost V 0 bases and J 2 bases, with 11 bases left between them. Germline V gene sequence: CDR1 MNHNY, CDR2 SVGAGI (reference sequence). The CDR3, as DNA: TGTGCCAGCAGTTACTCGAGGGCCCCGGCCTACGAGCAGTACTTC. Amino acid sequence: CASSYSRAPAYEQYF.

The CDR3 spells CASSPDRNNYGYTF. CDR3 nucleotide sequence: TGTGCCAGCTCACCAGACAGGAATAACTATGGCTACACCTTC. This chain connects TRBV18 to TRBJ1-2, with D possibly matching TRBD1 (6 bases). In germline, CDR1 is KGHSH, CDR2 LQKENI. This CDR3 comprises 14 residues. The V gene lost 2 bases and the J gene lost 1 base, with 8 bases spanning the gap.

The V call is TRBV5-1, the J call TRBJ2-7, with 9 bases lining up with TRBD2. V shed 4 bases, J shed 1 base, and the junction held 9 bases outside the gene matches. The CDR3 extends over 16 amino acids. CDR1 and CDR2 (germline): SGHRS, YFSETQ. The CDR3 spells CASSPTLAGPSYEQYF. In DNA, the CDR3 is TGCGCCAGCAGCCCGACTCTAGCGGGACCTTCCTACGAGCAGTACTTC.

V is TRBV28 and J is TRBJ2-1, with D perhaps TRBD2 (5 bases). CDR3 length equals 13 residues. V was clipped by 3 bases and J by 4 bases, with 7 bases between them. Germline V CDR1 and CDR2: MDHEN, SYDVKM. CDR3 amino acids: CASSFRGYNEQFF. CDR3 DNA: TGTGCCAGCAGTTTTCGGGGATACAATGAGCAGTTCTTC.

V gene TRBV3-1 (or the pseudogene TRBV3-2) combines with J gene TRBJ2-2, with 13 bases lining up with TRBD2. The CDR3 totals 15 residues. Germline assignment: CDR1 LGHDT and CDR2 YNNKEL (reference sequence). Germline trimming cut 4 bases from V and 5 bases from J; bases unmatched to any gene: 1. CDR3 sequence: CASSRLAGGTGELFF. In nucleotides, the CDR3 is TGTGCCAGCAGCCGACTAGCGGGGGGAACCGGGGAGCTGTTTTTT.

The V call is TRBV5-4, the J call TRBJ2-1, with 8 positions matching TRBD2. The CDR3 consists of 15 residues. V shed 4 bases and J 5 bases; nucleotides not matched to a gene: 8. Germline values: CDR1 SGHNT, CDR2 YYREEE (reference sequence). In DNA form, the CDR3 reads TGTGCCAGCAGCGGGCGTGATAGCGGGGACAATGAGCAGTTCTTC. Translation gives CASSGRDSGDNEQFF.